This paragraph covers one TCR beta chain sequence. Its antigen is still unknown. The data belong to a study of long-term antiretroviral therapy in people with HIV. Study observations and caveats: Post-ART samples showed increased diversity that remained below transplant donor control levels.

Survey-level resolution applied to immunoSEQ assay v3.0. Clones were sequenced by immunoSEQ multiplex PCR, and TCRdb holds only the in-frame ones, with some missing. The sample lists tens of thousands of clones, 86% seen once, with less than 6% in the top ten. All participants with HIV were treated in the United States. Going into DNA extraction, samples held roughly 0.9-11 million cryopreserved PBMC. This specimen consisted of unsorted PBMCs, obtained 2.7 years after starting antiretroviral therapy. This clonotype originated in a man aged 35-49 years with HIV.

The CDR3 spells CASLGQGSSYEQYF. Here the CDR3 DNA reads TGTGCCAGCCTGGGACAGGGGAGCTCCTACGAGCAGTACTTC. The genes are TRBV2 and TRBJ2-7; the match to TRBD1 covers 10 bases. The junction had 4 bases not matched to a gene; V was cut back by 8 bases and J by 0 bases. The length of the CDR3 is 14 residues. Looked up from germline, CDR1 is SNHLY and CDR2 is FYNNEI.